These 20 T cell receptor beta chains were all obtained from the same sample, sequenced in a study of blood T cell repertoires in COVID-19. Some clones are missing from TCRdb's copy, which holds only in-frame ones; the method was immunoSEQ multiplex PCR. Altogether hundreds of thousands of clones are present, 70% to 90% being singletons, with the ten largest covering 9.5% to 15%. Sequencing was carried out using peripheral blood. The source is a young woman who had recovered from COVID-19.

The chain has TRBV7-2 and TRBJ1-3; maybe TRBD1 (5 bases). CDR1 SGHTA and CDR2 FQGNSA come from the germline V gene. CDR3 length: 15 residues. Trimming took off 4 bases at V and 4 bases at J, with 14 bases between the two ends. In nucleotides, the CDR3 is TGTGCCAGCAGCTCCCAGGGAAGGGTCGGAAACACCATATATTTT. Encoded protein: CASSSQGRVGNTIYF.

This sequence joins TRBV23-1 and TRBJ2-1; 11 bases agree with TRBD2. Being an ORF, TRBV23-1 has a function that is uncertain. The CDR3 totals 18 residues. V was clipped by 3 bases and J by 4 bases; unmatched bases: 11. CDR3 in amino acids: CASSHHLTSGIRYNEQFF. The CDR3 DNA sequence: TGCGCCAGCAGTCACCACCTGACTAGCGGGATTCGGTACAATGAGCAGTTCTTC.

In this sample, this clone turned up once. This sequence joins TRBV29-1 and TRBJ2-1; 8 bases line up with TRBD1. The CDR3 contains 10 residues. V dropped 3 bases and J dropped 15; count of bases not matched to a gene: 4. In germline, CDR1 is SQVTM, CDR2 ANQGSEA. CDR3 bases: TGCAGCGTTGATGGACAGGGTCCGTTCTTC. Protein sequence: CSVDGQGPFF.

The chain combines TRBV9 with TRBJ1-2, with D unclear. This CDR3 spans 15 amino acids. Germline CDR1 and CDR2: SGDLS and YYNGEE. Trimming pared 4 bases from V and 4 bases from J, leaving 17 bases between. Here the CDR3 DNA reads TGTGCCAGCAGCCCCTCCGGGAGCGGCCCCTATGGCTACACCTTC. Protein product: CASSPSGSGPYGYTF.

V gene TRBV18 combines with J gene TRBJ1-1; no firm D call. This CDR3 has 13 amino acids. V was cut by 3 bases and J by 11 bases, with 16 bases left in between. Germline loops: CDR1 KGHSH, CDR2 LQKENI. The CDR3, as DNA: TGTGCCAGCTCACCTTCGGGAAGTTCGGCGGCTTTCTTT. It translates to CASSPSGSSAAFF.

The CDR3 sequence is CASSYLGTGDNYGYTF. In nucleotides, the CDR3 is TGTGCCAGCAGTTACTTGGGGACAGGAGACAACTATGGCTACACCTTC. The V and J genes are TRBV6-5 and TRBJ1-2, with 8 nucleotides matching TRBD1. Germline lookup yields CDR1 MNHEY and CDR2 SVGAGI. This CDR3 is 16 amino acids long. Trimming cost V 1 base and J 2 bases; bases outside gene matches: 6.

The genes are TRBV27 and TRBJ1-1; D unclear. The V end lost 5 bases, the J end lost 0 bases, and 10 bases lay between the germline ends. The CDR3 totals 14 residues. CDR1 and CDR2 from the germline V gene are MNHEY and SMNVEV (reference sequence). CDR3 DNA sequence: TGTGCCAGCAGTCCTGGGAGGATGAACACTGAAGCTTTCTTT. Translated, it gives CASSPGRMNTEAFF.

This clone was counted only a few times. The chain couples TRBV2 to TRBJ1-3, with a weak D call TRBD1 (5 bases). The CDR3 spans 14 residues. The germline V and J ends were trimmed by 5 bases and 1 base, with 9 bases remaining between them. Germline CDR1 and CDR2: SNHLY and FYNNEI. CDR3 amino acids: CASSRGSSGNTIYF. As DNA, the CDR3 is TGTGCCAGCAGTCGGGGGTCTTCTGGAAACACCATATATTTT.

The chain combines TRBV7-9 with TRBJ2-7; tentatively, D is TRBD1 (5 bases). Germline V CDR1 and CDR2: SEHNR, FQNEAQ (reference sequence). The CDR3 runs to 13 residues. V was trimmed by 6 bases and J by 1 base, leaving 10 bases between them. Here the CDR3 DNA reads TGTGCCAGCAGGTGGCAGGGATCCTACGAGCAGTACTTC. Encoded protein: CASRWQGSYEQYF.

This chain's CDR3 is CASSLARVESYEQYF. The CDR3 DNA reads TGTGCCAGCAGCTTAGCCAGGGTAGAGTCCTACGAGCAGTACTTC. The genes are TRBV7-2 and TRBJ2-7, with D perhaps TRBD1 (5 bases). The CDR3 runs 15 residues. Germline V lookup: CDR1 SGHTA, CDR2 FQGNSA. V lost 0 bases and J lost 1, with 10 bases in between.

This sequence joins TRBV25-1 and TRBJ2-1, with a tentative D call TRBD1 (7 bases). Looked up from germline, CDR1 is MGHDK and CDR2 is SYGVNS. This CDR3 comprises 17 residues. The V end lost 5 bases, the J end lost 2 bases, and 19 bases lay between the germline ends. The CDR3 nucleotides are TGTGCCAGCAGTATTACTCCAGGGGGGTCAACCTACAATGAGCAGTTCTTC. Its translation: CASSITPGGSTYNEQFF.

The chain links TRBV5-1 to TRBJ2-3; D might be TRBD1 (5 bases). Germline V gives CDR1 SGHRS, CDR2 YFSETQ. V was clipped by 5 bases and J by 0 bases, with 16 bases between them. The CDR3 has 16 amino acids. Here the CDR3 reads CASRSGGAGSTDTQYF. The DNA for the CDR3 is TGCGCCAGCAGGTCGGGTGGGGCAGGGAGCACAGATACGCAGTATTTT.

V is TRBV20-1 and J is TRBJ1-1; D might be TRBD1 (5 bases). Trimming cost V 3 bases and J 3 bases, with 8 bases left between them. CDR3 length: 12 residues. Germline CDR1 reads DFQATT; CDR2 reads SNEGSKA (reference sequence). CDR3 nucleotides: TGCAGTGCTAGTCGCAGGGACACTGAAGCTTTCTTT. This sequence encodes CSASRRDTEAFF.

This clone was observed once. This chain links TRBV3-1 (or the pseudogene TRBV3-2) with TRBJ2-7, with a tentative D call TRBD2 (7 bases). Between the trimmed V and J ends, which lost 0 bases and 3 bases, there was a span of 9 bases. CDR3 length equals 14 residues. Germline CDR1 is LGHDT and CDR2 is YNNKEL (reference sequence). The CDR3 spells CASSQEGGLYEQYF. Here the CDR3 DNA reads TGTGCCAGCAGCCAAGAGGGGGGGCTCTACGAGCAGTACTTC.

The CDR3 here is CASSLSRAGTEAFF. CDR3 sequence (DNA): TGTGCCAGCAGCCTCAGTCGGGCGGGCACTGAAGCTTTCTTT. This rearrangement joins TRBV14 to TRBJ1-1; no clear D. Trimming removed 4 bases at V and 4 bases at J, with 13 bases between. There are 14 residues in the CDR3. Germline CDR1 is SGHDN and CDR2 is FVKESK.

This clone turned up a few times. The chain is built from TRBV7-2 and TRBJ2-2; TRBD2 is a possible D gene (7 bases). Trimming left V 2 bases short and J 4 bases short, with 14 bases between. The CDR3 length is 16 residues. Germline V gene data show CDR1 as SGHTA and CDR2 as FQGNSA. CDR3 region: CASSLFGGQGTGELFF. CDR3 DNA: TGTGCCAGCAGCTTATTCGGGGGGCAGGGCACCGGGGAGCTGTTTTTT.

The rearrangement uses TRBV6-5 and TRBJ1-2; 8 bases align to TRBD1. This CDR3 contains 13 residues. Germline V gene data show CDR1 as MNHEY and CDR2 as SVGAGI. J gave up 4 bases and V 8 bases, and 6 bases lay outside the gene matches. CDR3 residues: CASRSGTGYGYTF. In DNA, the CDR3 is TGTGCCAGCCGGTCCGGGACAGGCTATGGCTACACCTTC.

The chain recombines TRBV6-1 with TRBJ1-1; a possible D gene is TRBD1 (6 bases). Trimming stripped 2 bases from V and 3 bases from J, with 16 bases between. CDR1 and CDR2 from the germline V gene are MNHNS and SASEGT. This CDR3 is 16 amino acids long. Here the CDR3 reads CASSELGLNRDTEAFF. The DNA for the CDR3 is TGTGCCAGCAGTGAATTGGGGTTGAACAGGGACACTGAAGCTTTCTTT.

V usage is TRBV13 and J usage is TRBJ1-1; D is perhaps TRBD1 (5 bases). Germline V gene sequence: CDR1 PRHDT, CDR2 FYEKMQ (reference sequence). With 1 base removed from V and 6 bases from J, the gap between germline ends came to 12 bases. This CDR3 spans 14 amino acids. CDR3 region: CASSLAVTGAEAFF. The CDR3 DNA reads TGTGCCAGCAGCTTAGCAGTTACGGGGGCTGAAGCTTTCTTT.

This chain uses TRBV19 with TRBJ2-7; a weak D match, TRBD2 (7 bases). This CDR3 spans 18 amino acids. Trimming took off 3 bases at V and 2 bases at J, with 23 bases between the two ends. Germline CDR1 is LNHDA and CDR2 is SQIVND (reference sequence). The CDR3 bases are TGTGCCAGTAGTATGAGGGGGGGTCCAGGTCAAAATACCTACGAGCAGTACTTC. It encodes CASSMRGGPGQNTYEQYF.